This T cell receptor beta chain derives from a study of T cells in Graves' hyperthyroidism and ophthalmopathy. Study-level points and caveats: Ophthalmopathy was separated from stable hyperthyroidism by a 13 V-J model.

Over 18 months, lack of ophthalmopathy progression marked Graves' hyperthyroidism as stable. The study left out patients who had uncontrolled infection, other autoimmune disease, pregnancy or lactation. The TCR beta CDR3 regions underwent amplification using RNA transcripts as the source. TCR CDR3 regions were first amplified by RT-PCR with HTBI primers. TCRdb recomputed calls from the multiplex PCR reads with MiXCR, one row per CDR3 protein. Of 600,000 or so distinct CDR3 sequences detected, 15% to 20% appear once; the ten largest clones hold approximately 3.8%. This clonotype appeared a few times. The target antigen is unknown. The germline gives CDR1 LGHDT, CDR2 YNNKEL (reference sequence). V was trimmed by 3 bases and J by 4 bases, leaving 12 bases between them. This CDR3 comprises 15 residues.

The chain has TRBV3-1 and TRBJ2-2, with D possibly TRBD2 on 5 matching bases. The TCR originated in a woman younger than 45 with Graves' hyperthyroidism. The specimen was blood. CDR3 sequence (DNA): TGTGCCAGCAGCCAGTCTAGCCGGGTCACCGGGGAGCTGTTTTTT. Translating it yields CASSQSSRVTGELFF.